This entry is about one T cell receptor (beta chain). Antigen unknown. The study ran its PCR with 60 Vbeta and 13 Jbeta primers. Method: immunoSEQ multiplex PCR; TCRdb's copy keeps in-frame clones and lacks some. The sample carries 200,000 or so clones, 82% recorded once. This specimen comes from a study of cytomegalovirus exposure and HLA in healthy donors. Across the whole study: Early released data had about 80 million unique TCRs, all coming from HLA-typed donors.

V shed 3 bases and J 3 bases; nucleotides not matched to a gene: 10. The CDR3 consists of 17 residues. Per the germline V gene, CDR1 is LNHNV and CDR2 is YYDKDF (reference sequence). Findings and caveats of the study: According to an earlier analysis, most TCR beta V segments yielded productive rearrangements about 90% or about 30% of the time.

This receptor was identified in a boy under 10 years old in good health and CMV-seronegative. Source material: PBMCs. The genes are TRBV15 and TRBJ2-2; 7 bases match TRBD1. In DNA, the CDR3 is TGTGCCACCAGCAGGACGTCCGGGACAGCCTACACCGGGGAGCTGTTTTTT. Encoded protein: CATSRTSGTAYTGELFF.